The clone carrying this T cell receptor beta chain has more than one count but fewer than ten. This specimen belongs to a study of OX40 agonist ivuxolimab in advanced cancers. Sequencing was performed with immunoSEQ multiplex PCR; in TCRdb, only in-frame clones are kept and a portion is missing. The data contain some 25,000 clones, over 60% of them singletons. CDR3 length: 13 residues. Germline CDR1 is MNHEY and CDR2 is SVGAGI. Trimming pared 7 bases from V and 1 base from J, leaving 10 bases between. The chain uses TRBV6-5 and TRBJ1-1; the D is unclear. The source was CD4+ or CD8+ T cells sorted from blood, collected in a trial of the OX40 agonist ivuxolimab. The clonotype was recovered from an adult with an advanced solid tumor such as melanoma, head and neck, liver or kidney cancer. CDR3 sequence reads: CASNTYRNTEAFF. The CDR3 bases are TGTGCCAGCAATACCTACCGGAACACTGAAGCTTTCTTT.